Shown below are 8 T cell receptor beta chains from a single sample sequenced in a study of CD8+ T cells in alopecia areata. The treatment here: oral pan-JAK inhibitor, 5-10 mg twice daily. Extraction of RNA preceded its reverse transcription into cDNA, which served as the sequencing template. The assay was immunoSEQ multiplex PCR, and TCRdb's table has in-frame clones only and misses some. The table has 200,000 to 250,000 clones, roughly two fifths seen once; the top ten hold roughly 0.5%. The material sequenced was CD4+ T cells sorted from blood, taken at roughly week 30, from a patient treated with tofacitinib. The source of these receptors is a human donor with alopecia areata.

This sequence joins TRBV7-9 and TRBJ2-3, with 9 bases that match TRBD2. V lost 1 base, J lost 0 bases, and 2 bases stayed unmatched. Germline CDR1 and CDR2: SEHNR and FQNEAQ (reference sequence). The CDR3 spans 16 residues. The CDR3 here is CASSLVAGGSTDTQYF. In DNA form, the CDR3 reads TGTGCCAGCAGCTTAGTTGCGGGGGGGAGCACAGATACGCAGTATTTT. Drawing the rest from reference TRBV7-9 and TRBJ2-3, the complete variable domain is DTGVSQNPRHKITKRGQNVTFRCDPISEHNRLYWYRQTLGQGPEFLTYFQNEAQLEKSRLLSDRFSAERPKGSFSTLEIQRTEQGDSAMYLCASSLVAGGSTDTQYFGPGTRLTVL.

This rearrangement joins TRBV4-1 to TRBJ1-2; D unclear. CDR1 is MGHRA, CDR2 YSYEKL, per germline. Trimming pared 0 bases from V and 4 bases from J, leaving 3 bases between. CDR3 length: 12 residues. CDR3 residues: CASSQDAYGYTF. For the CDR3, the DNA is TGCGCCAGCAGCCAAGATGCCTATGGCTACACCTTC.

Here the CDR3 reads CASSQVNILNTEAFF. The CDR3 DNA reads TGTGCCAGCAGCCAAGTCAACATACTGAACACTGAAGCTTTCTTT. The chain combines TRBV14 with TRBJ1-1; D not resolved. The CDR3 sequence is 15 residues long. Germline V gene data show CDR1 as SGHDN and CDR2 as FVKESK. V dropped 1 base and J dropped 0 bases, with 9 bases sitting between them.

The sample holds a few counts of this clone. The chain has TRBV27 and TRBJ2-1, with D perhaps matching TRBD2 (5 bases). CDR3 length: 14 residues. Germline CDR1 and CDR2: MNHEY and SMNVEV (reference sequence). V was cut by 3 bases and J by 7 bases, with 13 bases left in between. Here the CDR3 reads CASSFSGPGNEQFF. Here the CDR3 DNA reads TGTGCCAGCAGTTTCAGCGGTCCGGGGAATGAGCAGTTCTTC.

This clone was seen a handful of times. This chain connects TRBV18 to TRBJ1-1; D gene unclear. Trimming pared 6 bases from V and 3 bases from J, leaving 11 bases between. This CDR3 contains 13 residues. Germline V CDR1 and CDR2: KGHSH, LQKENI. Written as DNA, the CDR3 is TGTGCCAGCTCGAGGGTCGGGGACACTGAAGCTTTCTTT. This sequence encodes CASSRVGDTEAFF.

The chain joins TRBV29-1 to TRBJ1-1; D is possibly TRBD1 (5 bases). The V end lost 3 bases, the J end lost 1 base, and 12 bases lay between the germline ends. The CDR3 covers 14 residues. Per germline, CDR1 SQVTM and CDR2 ANQGSEA. CDR3 sequence (DNA): TGCAGCGTTGATATGGGGGACTCGAACACTGAAGCTTTCTTT. Amino acids: CSVDMGDSNTEAFF.

The CDR3 spells CASSLVARLGYGYTF. The DNA of the CDR3 is TGCGCCAGCAGCTTGGTGGCCAGATTAGGATATGGCTACACCTTC. The chain links TRBV5-1 to TRBJ1-2; D ambiguous. This CDR3 spans 15 amino acids. The germline V gene encodes CDR1 SGHRS and CDR2 YFSETQ. The ends were cut back, 0 bases at V and 5 bases at J, with 14 bases in the middle.

Ten or more counts support this clone. The CDR3 sequence: CSVQTGNTEAFF. The DNA for the CDR3 is TGCAGCGTTCAAACAGGGAACACTGAAGCTTTCTTT. The gene calls are TRBV29-1 and TRBJ1-1; a weak D match, TRBD1 (5 bases). The CDR3 loop spans 12 amino acids. V was cut by 5 bases and J by 1 base, with 8 bases left in between. In germline, CDR1 is SQVTM, CDR2 ANQGSEA.